This T cell receptor beta chain is from a study of naive and memory T cell subsets. Cells stained for CD3, CD4, CD8, CD45RA, CD27 and viability were sorted into four CD45RA/CD27 subsets. The study's findings and limits: Naive repertoires, especially CD8, held a few larger clonotypes, possibly memory cells re-expressing CD45RA. TCR abundance followed a power law differing between naive and memory subsets. Over 85% of naive TCR sequences appeared only once, unlike memory subsets. Each distinct alpha or beta sequence counts as one clonotype.

The germline V gene has CDR1 MNHEY and CDR2 SVGEGT. V lost 6 bases, J lost 4 bases, and 16 bases lay in between. The CDR3 covers 15 residues. The beta constant-region primer was an equimolar mix of two oligonucleotides covering TRBC1 and TRBC2. Ligated cDNA was amplified by four rounds of PCR with nested alpha and beta constant-region primers and SP2. TCRdb reprocessed the UMI-ligation and nested PCR reads with MiXCR, giving one entry per CDR3 protein. This table has about 90,000 distinct CDR3 sequences, over 9% appearing once. This clonotype was observed at least ten times. Its antigen is currently unknown.

Material for sequencing was naive CD4+ T cells from blood. V and J are TRBV6-2 or TRBV6-3 and TRBJ1-5; D gene uncertain. The TCR was taken from a human donor in good health. The CDR3 loop is CASRRNGNSNQPQHF. The CDR3 coding sequence is TGTGCCAGCAGGCGTAACGGGAACTCAAATCAGCCCCAGCATTTT.